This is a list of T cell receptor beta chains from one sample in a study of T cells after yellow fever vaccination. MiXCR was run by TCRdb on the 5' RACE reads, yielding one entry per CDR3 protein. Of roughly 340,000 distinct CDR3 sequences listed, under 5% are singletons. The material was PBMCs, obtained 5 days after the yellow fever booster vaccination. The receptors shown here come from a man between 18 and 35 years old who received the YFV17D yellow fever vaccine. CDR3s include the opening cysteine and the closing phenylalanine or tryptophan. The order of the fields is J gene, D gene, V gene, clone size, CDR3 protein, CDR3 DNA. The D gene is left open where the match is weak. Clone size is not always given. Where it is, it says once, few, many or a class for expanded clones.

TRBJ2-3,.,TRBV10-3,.,CAISVQYRPGGTQYF,TGTGCCATCAGTGTCCAGTACCGCCCTGGAGGGACGCAGTATTTT
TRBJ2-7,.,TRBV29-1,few,CSVRQNLYEQYF,TGCAGCGTTCGGCAAAACCTCTACGAGCAGTACTTC
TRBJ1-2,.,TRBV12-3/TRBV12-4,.,CASSGEAQAVGGYTF,TGTGCCAGCAGTGGAGAGGCACAGGCGGTTGGTGGCTACACCTTC
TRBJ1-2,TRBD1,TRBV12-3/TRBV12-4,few,CASSPDRGAYGYTF,TGTGCCAGCAGTCCGGACAGGGGAGCCTATGGCTACACCTTC
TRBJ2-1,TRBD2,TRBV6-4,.,CASSDTISGGAYEQFF,TGTGCCAGCAGTGACACAATTAGCGGGGGGGCATATGAGCAGTTCTTC
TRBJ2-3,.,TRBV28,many,CASSLTQDTQYF,TGTGCCAGCAGTTTAACTCAGGATACGCAGTATTTT
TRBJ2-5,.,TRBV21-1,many,CASGLRGPNLTQYF,TGTGCCAGCGGCCTCCGAGGCCCTAATCTGACCCAGTACTTC
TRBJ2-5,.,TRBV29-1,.,CSVESSRSQETQYF,TGCAGCGTTGAGTCTTCACGGAGCCAAGAGACCCAGTACTTC
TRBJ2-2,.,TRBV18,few,CASSTRTGPNTGELFF,TGTGCCAGCTCCACAAGGACGGGACCGAACACCGGGGAGCTGTTTTTT
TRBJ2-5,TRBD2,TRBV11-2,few,CASSSRLAGGPETQYF,TGTGCCAGCAGCTCAAGACTAGCGGGGGGGCCAGAGACCCAGTACTTC
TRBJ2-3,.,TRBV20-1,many,CSARDSSVTDTQYF,TGCAGTGCTAGAGACTCCAGCGTAACAGATACGCAGTATTTT
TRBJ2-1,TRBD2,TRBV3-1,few,CASSQLAGGFGEQFF,TGTGCCAGCAGCCAGCTAGCGGGGGGGTTCGGTGAGCAGTTCTTC
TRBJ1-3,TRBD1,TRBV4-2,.,CASSQGTGGIWNTIYF,TGTGCCAGCAGCCAAGGGACAGGGGGAATTTGGAACACCATATATTTT
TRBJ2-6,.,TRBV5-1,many,CASSLGNSGANVLTF,TGCGCCAGCAGCTTAGGAAACTCTGGGGCCAACGTCCTGACTTTC
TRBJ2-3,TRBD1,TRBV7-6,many,CASSLGPVTGRADTQYF,TGTGCCAGCAGCTTAGGTCCCGTGACAGGGCGCGCAGATACGCAGTATTTT
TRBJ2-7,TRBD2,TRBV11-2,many,CASSKRGGEGKQYF,TGTGCCAGCAGCAAGCGGGGGGGCGAAGGGAAGCAGTACTTC
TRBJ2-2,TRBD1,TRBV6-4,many,CASSDGTGGNTGELFF,TGTGCCAGCAGTGACGGGACAGGGGGCAACACCGGGGAGCTGTTTTTT
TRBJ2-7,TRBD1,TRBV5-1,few,CASSFHRTGVEQYF,TGCGCCAGCAGCTTCCATAGGACAGGGGTCGAGCAGTACTTC
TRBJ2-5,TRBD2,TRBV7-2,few,CASSLRGLVEETQYF,TGTGCCAGCAGCTTACGGGGACTAGTGGAAGAGACCCAGTACTTC
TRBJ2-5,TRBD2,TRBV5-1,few,CASSLSTSGGLARETQYF,TGCGCCAGCAGCTTATCCACTAGCGGGGGGCTCGCCCGGGAGACCCAGTACTTC
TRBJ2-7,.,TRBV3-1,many,CASSQDSPRGEQYF,TGTGCCAGCAGCCAAGATTCGCCCAGGGGCGAGCAGTACTTC
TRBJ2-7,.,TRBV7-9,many,CASSLWKGHSPYEQYF,TGTGCCAGCAGCTTATGGAAAGGGCACTCCCCCTACGAGCAGTACTTC
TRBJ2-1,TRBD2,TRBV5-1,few,CASSSLAGGHNEQFF,TGCGCCAGCAGCTCTCTAGCGGGGGGCCACAATGAGCAGTTCTTC
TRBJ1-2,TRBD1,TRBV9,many,CASSGSDRGRYYGYTF,TGTGCCAGCAGCGGCTCAGACAGGGGGCGTTACTATGGCTACACCTTC
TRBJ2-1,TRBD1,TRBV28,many,CASDQPFRGSYNEQFF,TGTGCCAGCGACCAACCATTCAGGGGGTCCTACAATGAGCAGTTCTTC
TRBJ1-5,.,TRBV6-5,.,CASSRLGSGNQPQHF,TGTGCCAGCAGTCGTCTGGGCAGTGGAAATCAGCCCCAGCATTTT
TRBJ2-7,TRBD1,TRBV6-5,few,CASSYRGRQYF,TGTGCCAGCAGTTACAGGGGGCGGCAGTACTTC
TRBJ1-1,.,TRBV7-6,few,CASSLLGEHAEAFF,TGTGCCAGCAGCTTGCTCGGGGAGCACGCTGAAGCTTTCTTT
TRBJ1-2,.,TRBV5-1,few,CASSFKGEYGYTF,TGCGCCAGCAGCTTTAAAGGGGAATACGGCTACACCTTC
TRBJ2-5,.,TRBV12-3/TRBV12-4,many,CASSQGPSETQYF,TGTGCCAGCAGTCAAGGACCCTCAGAGACCCAGTACTTC
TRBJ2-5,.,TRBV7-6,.,CASSLWQDSQIGQETQYF,TGTGCCAGCAGCTTATGGCAAGACAGTCAGATAGGACAAGAGACCCAGTACTTC
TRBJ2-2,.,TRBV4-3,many,CASSHDNRDTGELFF,TGCGCCAGCAGCCATGATAACAGGGACACCGGGGAGCTGTTTTTT
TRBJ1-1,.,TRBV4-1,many,CASSSRTGQQNTEAFF,TGCGCCAGCAGCAGCAGGACTGGGCAGCAGAACACTGAAGCTTTCTTT
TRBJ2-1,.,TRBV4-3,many,CASSQDVGQLNEQFF,TGCGCCAGCAGCCAAGATGTTGGACAGCTCAATGAGCAGTTCTTC
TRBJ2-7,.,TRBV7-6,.,CASSLVGTDDLRGQYF,TGTGCCAGCAGCTTAGTGGGGACGGACGATCTACGAGGGCAGTACTTC
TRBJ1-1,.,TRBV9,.,CASSVGVEVTEAFF,TGTGCCAGCAGCGTAGGGGTGGAAGTAACTGAAGCTTTCTTT
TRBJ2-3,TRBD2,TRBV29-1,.,CSVVGGEDTQYF,TGCAGCGTTGTTGGGGGGGAGGATACGCAGTATTTT
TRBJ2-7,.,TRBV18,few,CASSPVTGNSYEQYF,TGTGCCAGCTCACCGGTGACGGGGAACTCCTACGAGCAGTACTTC
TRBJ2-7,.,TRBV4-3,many,CASSQGVSYEQYF,TGCGCCAGCAGCCAAGGGGTCAGCTACGAGCAGTACTTC
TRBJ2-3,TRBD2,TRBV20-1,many,CSATRPGLAGHTDTQYF,TGCAGTGCAACACGTCCGGGACTAGCGGGCCACACAGATACGCAGTATTTT
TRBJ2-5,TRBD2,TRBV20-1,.,CSARTLSGVETQYF,TGCAGTGCTAGAACCCTTAGCGGGGTTGAGACCCAGTACTTC
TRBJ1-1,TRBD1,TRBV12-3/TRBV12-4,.,CASSSGTEEAFF,TGTGCCAGCAGTTCCGGGACAGAAGAAGCTTTCTTT
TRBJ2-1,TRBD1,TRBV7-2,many,CASRGTGKGLGEQFF,TGTGCCAGCAGGGGGACAGGGAAAGGTTTGGGCGAGCAGTTCTTC
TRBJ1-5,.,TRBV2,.,CASKIENQPQHF,TGTGCCAGCAAGATAGAGAATCAGCCCCAGCATTTT
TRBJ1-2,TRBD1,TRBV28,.,CASSGTGWPGGYGYTF,TGTGCCAGCAGTGGGACAGGGTGGCCTGGGGGCTATGGCTACACCTTC
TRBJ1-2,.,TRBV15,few,CATSRGTAYYGYTF,TGTGCCACCAGCAGGGGGACGGCCTACTATGGCTACACCTTC
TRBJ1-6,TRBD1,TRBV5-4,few,CASSLGQGSSPLHF,TGTGCCAGCAGCTTGGGACAGGGGAGTTCACCCCTCCACTTT
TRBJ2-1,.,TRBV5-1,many,CASSPQTVAGNEQFF,TGCGCCAGCAGCCCCCAAACAGTGGCAGGCAATGAGCAGTTCTTC
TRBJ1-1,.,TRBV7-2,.,CASSSQGGGEAFF,TGTGCCAGCAGCTCCCAAGGGGGAGGGGAAGCTTTCTTT
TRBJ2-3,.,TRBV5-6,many,CASSPQGNTQYF,TGTGCCAGCAGCCCACAGGGAAATACGCAGTATTTT
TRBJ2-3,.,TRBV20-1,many,CSARDHRDTQYF,TGCAGTGCTAGAGACCACAGAGATACGCAGTATTTT
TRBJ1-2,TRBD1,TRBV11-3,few,CASTTEVPGGCSNYGYTF,TGTGCCAGCACCACCGAGGTGCCAGGGGGTTGTTCCAACTATGGCTACACCTTC
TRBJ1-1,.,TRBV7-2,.,CASSLAQGFGEAFF,TGTGCCAGCAGCTTAGCCCAGGGTTTCGGTGAAGCTTTCTTT
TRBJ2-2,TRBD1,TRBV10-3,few,CASSGPGQGIGELFF,TGTGCCAGTTCCGGCCCGGGACAGGGGATCGGGGAGCTGTTTTTT
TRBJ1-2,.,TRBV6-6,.,CASRWGRTSNYGYTF,TGTGCCAGCAGATGGGGACGGACCTCTAACTATGGCTACACCTTC
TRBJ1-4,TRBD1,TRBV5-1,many,CASSPGTGEEKLFF,TGCGCCAGCAGCCCTGGGACAGGGGAAGAAAAACTGTTTTTT
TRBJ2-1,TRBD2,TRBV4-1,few,CASSQEMGLAGGDEQFF,TGCGCCAGCAGCCAAGAGATGGGACTAGCGGGGGGAGATGAGCAGTTCTTC
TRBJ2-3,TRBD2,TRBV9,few,CASSPRLAGASSTDTQYF,TGTGCCAGCAGCCCTCGACTAGCGGGGGCCTCTAGCACAGATACGCAGTATTTT
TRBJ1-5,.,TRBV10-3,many,CAIQSSANSNQPQHF,TGTGCCATACAGAGCAGCGCCAATAGCAATCAGCCCCAGCATTTT